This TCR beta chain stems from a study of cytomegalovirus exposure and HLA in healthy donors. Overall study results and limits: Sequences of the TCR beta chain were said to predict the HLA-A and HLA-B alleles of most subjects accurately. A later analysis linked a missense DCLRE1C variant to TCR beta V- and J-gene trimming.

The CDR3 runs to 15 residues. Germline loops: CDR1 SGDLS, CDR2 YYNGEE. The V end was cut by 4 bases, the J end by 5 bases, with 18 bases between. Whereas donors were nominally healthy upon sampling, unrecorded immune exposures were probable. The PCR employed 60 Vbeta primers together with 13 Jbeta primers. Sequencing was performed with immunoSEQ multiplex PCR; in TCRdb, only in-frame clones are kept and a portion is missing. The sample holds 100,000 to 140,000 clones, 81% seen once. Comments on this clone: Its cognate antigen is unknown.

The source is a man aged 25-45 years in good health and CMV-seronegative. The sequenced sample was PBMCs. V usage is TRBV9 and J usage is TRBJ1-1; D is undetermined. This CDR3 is CASSSRGLGGTEAFF. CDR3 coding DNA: TGTGCCAGCAGCTCCCGGGGTTTGGGTGGGACTGAAGCTTTCTTT.